The present T cell receptor (beta chain) was sequenced within a study of OX40 agonist ivuxolimab in advanced cancers. The study's findings and limits: Relative to CD4+ cells, CD8+ T cells on average had more expanded clones.

Germline loops: CDR1 SGDLS, CDR2 YYNGEE. CDR3 length equals 18 residues. V lost 2 bases to trimming and J lost 3 bases, with 23 bases between them. The table came from immunoSEQ multiplex PCR; TCRdb's copy has only in-frame clones and leaves some out. In the table there are about 34,000 clones, approximately 80% of which are singletons. Comments on this clone: Its antigen is undetermined.

This material consisted of CD4+ or CD8+ T cells sorted from blood, taken in a trial of the OX40 agonist ivuxolimab. This clonotype was obtained from an adult with an advanced solid tumor such as melanoma, head and neck, liver or kidney cancer. The J gene is TRBJ1-2, the V gene TRBV9; D possibly corresponds to TRBD1 (5 bases). The CDR3 is CASSVNTWGGSSYYGYTF. Here the CDR3 DNA reads TGTGCCAGCAGCGTCAATACGTGGGGCGGTAGCTCCTACTATGGCTACACCTTC.